This T cell receptor (beta chain) originates from a study of blood T cell repertoires in COVID-19 (dated by TCRdb to the early 2020s). About the full investigation: Collaborator samples came from the United States, Italy and Spain and covered acute and convalescent phases of COVID-19. The material from the prospective study consisted of cDNA or gDNA derived from T cells, B-cell-depleted T cells, or PBMCs. Subjects who had been exposed to COVID-19, were actively infected with it, or had recovered from it provided the deeply sampled blood TCRbeta repertoires that made up the dataset. The repertoires were released in a freely available public database intended as a resource for research on the immune response to SARS-CoV-2. Samples were obtained from the ongoing ImmuneRACE study (first 160 participants) and from 950 to 1,500 subjects provided by 6 global collaborators. Sample metadata almost always included a de-identified subject ID, COVID-19 status, age in years and sex. Where available, HLA class I and class II types were taken from metadata supplied by the sample provider and were not determined by assay-based typing. The investigation overall reported the following: The amount of clinical and demographic metadata varied by source and participant and was provided uncurated.

Each collaborating institution followed its own protocols to collect whole blood in K2EDTA tubes. Collaborator samples were shipped for TCRbeta analysis as frozen whole blood, isolated PBMCs, or DNA extracted from either sample type. TCRbeta CDR3 regions were amplified from genomic DNA by means of the immunoSEQ Assay, a bias-controlled multiplex PCR. The paper's data handling went like this. The number of nucleated cells in each sample was estimated from the amplification of reference gene primers within the assay. To quantify the absolute abundance of each unique TCRbeta CDR3 rearrangement, sequence reads were collapsed and filtered. For each sample, productive Simpson clonality was calculated as the square root of Simpson's diversity index over productive rearrangements. TCRdb limited this immuneACCESS table to in-frame rearrangements with V and J called. A share of clones is missing; checked studies link under half to unresolved V genes, and the rest is unexplained. The DNA gave D and trimming, while V, J and clone size come from that table. The sample profile shows a few hundred thousand clones; roughly 90% of them were found once. The ten largest clones add up to about 1.2% of the sample.

Comments on this clone: What this receptor recognizes is not known. Base qualities were left out, and no much larger clone turns up one base away.

Looking up the germline V gene (reference sequence) yields CDR1 SEHNR and CDR2 FQNEAQ. V is pared back by 6 bases and J by 4 bases, with 12 bases lying between the germline termini. Spanning cysteine to phenylalanine, the CDR3 consists of 14 amino acids. CDR3 DNA only is kept here, 42 bases in frame from base 1. The sequence was collected from a man between 35 and 55 years old with acute or convalescent COVID-19. Here the chain combines TRBV7-9 and TRBJ1-4; the best D guess is TRBD1, with 6 bases matching. The sequenced material came from peripheral blood. CDR3 region: CASRLRDNNEKLFF. The nucleotide sequence is given as TGTGCCAGCAGACTCCGGGACAATAATGAAAAACTGTTTTTT. Reference TRBV7-9 and TRBJ1-4 genes cover what lies past the CDR3, so the full variable domain is DTGVSQNPRHKITKRGQNVTFRCDPISEHNRLYWYRQTLGQGPEFLTYFQNEAQLEKSRLLSDRFSAERPKGSFSTLEIQRTEQGDSAMYLCASRLRDNNEKLFFGSGTQLSVL.